Below, 15 T cell receptor beta chains from the same sample are listed, as sequenced in a study of blood T cell repertoires in COVID-19. Some clones are missing from TCRdb's copy, which holds only in-frame ones; the method was immunoSEQ multiplex PCR. The sample consists of some 350,000 clones, about nine tenths of them appearing once. The material sequenced was peripheral blood. The receptor source for this set is a woman in her sixties or seventies with COVID-19, enrolled during active disease.

This chain joins TRBV2 and TRBJ1-3, with D possibly being TRBD1 (5 bases). CDR1 SNHLY and CDR2 FYNNEI come from the germline V gene. V was shortened by 5 bases and J by 4 bases, with 9 bases between the two germline ends. There are 13 residues in the CDR3. The CDR3 here is CASSKGRGNTIYF. CDR3 bases: TGTGCCAGCAGTAAGGGGAGGGGAAACACCATATATTTT.

The V gene is TRBV28, the J gene TRBJ2-3, with TRBD1 matching 8 bases. Germline V gene sequence: CDR1 MDHEN, CDR2 SYDVKM. V lost 5 bases and J lost 1; bases outside the gene matches: 5. The CDR3 length is 15 residues. The CDR3 DNA follows: TGTGCCAGCAGTACTCCGGGACAGGGCACAGATACGCAGTATTTT. Translated, it gives CASSTPGQGTDTQYF. The whole variable domain, remainder taken from reference TRBV28 and TRBJ2-3, is DVKVTQSSRYLVKRTGEKVFLECVQDMDHENMFWYRQDPGLGLRLIYFSYDVKMKEKGDIPEGYSVSREKKERFSLILESASTNQTSMYLCASSTPGQGTDTQYFGPGTRLTVL.

The gene calls are TRBV30 and TRBJ1-1; a possible D gene is TRBD1 (5 bases). The CDR3 contains 13 residues. V dropped 8 bases and J dropped 0 bases, with 13 bases sitting between them. Germline CDR1 and CDR2: GTSNPN and SVGIG (reference sequence). CDR3 protein: CAGRGAMNTEAFF. CDR3 sequence (DNA): TGTGCCGGCCGCGGGGCGATGAACACTGAAGCTTTCTTT.

The chain has TRBV12-3 or TRBV12-4 and TRBJ1-4, with D tentatively TRBD1 (6 bases). There are 13 residues in the CDR3. Between the trimmed V and J ends, which lost 4 bases and 8 bases, there was a span of 11 bases. The DNA of the CDR3 is TGTGCCAGCAGTTACAGGGAGCGCGAAAAACTGTTTTTT. Protein: CASSYREREKLFF.

This rearrangement joins TRBV12-3 or TRBV12-4 to TRBJ2-3; 10 bases agree with TRBD1. After removal of 5 bases from V and 8 bases from J, the junction contained 4 bases not matched to a gene. The CDR3 covers 13 residues. The CDR3 region is CASSPRDRGTQYF. As DNA, the CDR3 is TGTGCCAGCAGTCCCCGGGACAGGGGTACGCAGTATTTT.

The chain carries TRBV6-6 and TRBJ2-7, with a weak D call TRBD1 (6 bases). Trimming removed 11 bases from V and 2 bases from J, with 16 bases in between. The CDR3 length is 13 residues. Germline CDR1 is MNHNY and CDR2 is SVGAGI (reference sequence). CDR3 sequence (DNA): TGTGCCGCTGATGACAGGCAAACCTACGAGCAGTACTTC. It yields the protein CAADDRQTYEQYF.

The chain recombines TRBV6-1 with TRBJ1-1; D is possibly TRBD1 (5 bases). The germline V gene has CDR1 MNHNS and CDR2 SASEGT. CDR3 length: 14 residues. V was pared by 2 bases and J by 7 bases, with 14 bases between. Written as DNA, the CDR3 is TGTGCCAGCAGTGAACCGTCCCGGGGGTATGAAGCTTTCTTT. As protein: CASSEPSRGYEAFF.

V gene TRBV6-5 combines with J gene TRBJ2-7, with D perhaps matching TRBD1 (5 bases). Germline V CDR1 and CDR2: MNHEY, SVGAGI. V shed 6 bases and J shed 4 bases, with 13 bases lying between them. CDR3 size: 13 residues. CDR3 nucleotides: TGTGCCAGCAGGACAGAAATACCTTACGAGCAGTACTTC. Its protein is CASRTEIPYEQYF.

The chain carries TRBV3-1 (or the pseudogene TRBV3-2) and TRBJ1-1, with a weak D call TRBD1 (6 bases). The germline V gene has CDR1 LGHDT and CDR2 YNNKEL (reference sequence). V lost 0 bases and J 2 bases, leaving 16 bases between the germline ends. CDR3 length equals 17 residues. CDR3 protein: CASSQDKARGGNTEAFF. As DNA, the CDR3 is TGTGCCAGCAGCCAAGACAAGGCGAGAGGGGGAAACACTGAAGCTTTCTTT.

The chain uses TRBV3-1 (or the pseudogene TRBV3-2) and TRBJ1-3; D perhaps matches TRBD1 (5 bases). This CDR3 has 15 amino acids. In germline, CDR1 is LGHDT, CDR2 YNNKEL (reference sequence). Trimming took 0 bases from V and 8 from J, leaving 14 bases between them. CDR3 loop: CASSQDRVRADTIYF. For the CDR3, the DNA is TGTGCCAGCAGCCAAGACCGGGTCAGGGCGGACACCATATATTTT.

The rearrangement joins TRBV20-1 to TRBJ2-7, with 7 bases matching TRBD2. The CDR3 consists of 17 residues. V was pared by 3 bases and J by 0 bases, with 14 bases of the junction left unmatched. Germline V gives CDR1 DFQATT, CDR2 SNEGSKA (reference sequence). CDR3: CSASTSSGTTYSYEQYF. CDR3 bases: TGCAGTGCTAGTACTTCATCCGGGACTACCTACTCCTACGAGCAGTACTTC.

The chain recombines TRBV4-1 with TRBJ1-4; D is possibly TRBD1 (5 bases). The CDR3 totals 16 residues. Trimming shortened V by 0 bases and J by 2 bases, and 10 bases separated the two germline ends. CDR1 is MGHRA, CDR2 YSYEKL, per germline. This chain's CDR3 is CASSQDGGRTNEKLFF. CDR3 nucleotide sequence: TGCGCCAGCAGCCAAGATGGGGGGAGGACTAATGAAAAACTGTTTTTT.

The table lists this clone with a count of one. The CDR3, as DNA: TGTGCCAGCACACGCGGGGGGGATGAGCAGTTCTTC. Amino acid sequence: CASTRGGDEQFF. V usage is TRBV9 and J usage is TRBJ2-1; 9 nucleotides agree with TRBD2. V lost 6 bases to trimming and J lost 8 bases; unmatched junction nucleotides: 3. The CDR3 is 12 amino acids. Germline V gene lookup returns CDR1 SGDLS and CDR2 YYNGEE.

This clone was observed once. The chain has TRBV7-9 and TRBJ2-3; D not resolved. With 5 bases removed from V and 5 bases from J, the gap between germline ends came to 11 bases. CDR1 SEHNR and CDR2 FQNEAQ come from the germline V gene (reference sequence). The CDR3 runs 13 residues. Written as DNA, the CDR3 is TGTGCCAGCAGCCTCCTTCCCGGAGATACGCAGTATTTT. Protein product: CASSLLPGDTQYF.

J is TRBJ1-5 and V is TRBV12-3 or TRBV12-4; no reliable D call. Trimming stripped 3 bases from V and 6 bases from J, with 6 bases between. The CDR3 sequence is 12 residues long. The CDR3 sequence is CASSLRIQPQHF. In DNA, the CDR3 is TGTGCCAGCAGTTTGAGGATTCAGCCCCAGCATTTT.